Shown below are 21 T cell receptor beta chains from a single sample sequenced in a study of PD-L1 blockade in urothelial cancer. Time point noted: peripheral blood 6 weeks after treatment start. Sequencing was performed with immunoSEQ multiplex PCR; in TCRdb, only in-frame clones are kept and a portion is missing. The sample shows around 47,000 clones, 82% of them seen only once. The material sequenced was PBMCs, taken around atezolizumab (anti-PD-L1) treatment. The receptors here all came from a man between 60 and 75 years old with urothelial cancer.

The chain carries TRBV29-1 and TRBJ2-5; 12 bases line up with TRBD1. The V gene end was trimmed by 8 bases and the J gene end by 4 bases; junction bases not matched to a gene: 8. The CDR3 is 14 residues long. Germline CDR1 reads SQVTM; CDR2 reads ANQGSEA. The CDR3 region is CSHRVGQGAETQYF. The CDR3 DNA reads TGCAGCCACAGAGTGGGACAGGGGGCAGAGACCCAGTACTTC.

The V call is TRBV5-1, the J call TRBJ1-2; TRBD1 might be the D (5 bases). Per the germline V gene, CDR1 is SGHRS and CDR2 is YFSETQ. This CDR3 is 15 amino acids long. V was trimmed by 4 bases and J by 1 base, leaving 14 bases between them. CDR3 nucleotide sequence: TGCGCCAGCAGCATTGGGGCAGGCATTAACTATGGCTACACCTTC. Protein product: CASSIGAGINYGYTF.

This chain uses TRBV28 with TRBJ2-3; a possible D gene is TRBD1 (6 bases). Between the trimmed V and J ends, which lost 10 bases and 4 bases, there was a span of 15 bases. Germline V gene sequence: CDR1 MDHEN, CDR2 SYDVKM. The CDR3 consists of 13 residues. This CDR3 reads CATLAGVADTQYF. CDR3 nucleotide sequence: TGTGCCACCTTAGCAGGGGTGGCAGATACGCAGTATTTT.

This clone has more than one count but fewer than ten. The V gene is TRBV5-1, the J gene TRBJ1-1, with D perhaps matching TRBD1 (6 bases). V was shortened by 0 bases and J by 10 bases, with 13 bases between the two germline ends. The CDR3 loop spans 13 amino acids. Per germline, CDR1 SGHRS and CDR2 YFSETQ. CDR3 sequence (DNA): TGCGCCAGCAGCTTGGAGGACAGCTATCGAGCTTTCTTT. This translates into CASSLEDSYRAFF.

The chain carries TRBV4-1 and TRBJ2-1; 7 bases line up with TRBD2. The V gene's germline CDR1 is MGHRA and CDR2 YSYEKL. The CDR3 has 16 residues. V lost 5 bases and J lost 2; bases outside the gene matches: 9. DNA of the CDR3: TGCGCCAGCAGCTCACCTGGCGGGAGCCCCTACAATGAGCAGTTCTTC. Protein: CASSSPGGSPYNEQFF.

This chain uses TRBV5-1 with TRBJ1-2; the D is unclear. The V end was cut by 4 bases, the J end by 4 bases, with 14 bases between. The germline gives CDR1 SGHRS, CDR2 YFSETQ. The CDR3 runs 14 residues. CDR3 residues: CASSPKRGGYGYTF. In DNA form, the CDR3 reads TGCGCCAGCAGCCCCAAACGTGGCGGCTATGGCTACACCTTC. Supplemented by reference TRBV5-1 and TRBJ1-2, the full variable domain reads KAGVTQTPRYLIKTRGQQVTLSCSPISGHRSVSWYQQTPGQGLQFLFEYFSETQRNKGNFPGRFSGRQFSNSRSEMNVSTLELGDSALYLCASSPKRGGYGYTFGSGTRLTVV.

The chain carries TRBV6-6 and TRBJ2-7; 8 positions match TRBD2. CDR3 length: 16 amino acids. With V trimmed by 3 bases and J by 2 bases, 9 bases remained unmatched. Germline CDR1 is MNHNY and CDR2 is SVGAGI (reference sequence). The DNA for the CDR3 is TGTGCCAGCAGTTATCCCCGGGGGGGGGTCCCCTACGAGCAGTACTTC. Protein: CASSYPRGGVPYEQYF.

The V and J genes are TRBV19 and TRBJ2-5, with D possibly matching TRBD2 (7 bases). This CDR3 has 15 residues. The V gene lost 6 bases and the J gene lost 4 bases, with 18 bases spanning the gap. Germline V lookup: CDR1 LNHDA, CDR2 SQIVND (reference sequence). CDR3 region: CASSLQGRVGETQYF. CDR3 coding DNA: TGTGCCAGTAGCCTGCAGGGGAGGGTGGGAGAGACCCAGTACTTC.

The chain couples TRBV5-1 to TRBJ2-1; 7 nucleotides agree with TRBD2. The CDR3 is 15 amino acids. The V segment lost 0 bases and the J segment 5 bases; nucleotides outside the gene matches: 5. Germline lookup yields CDR1 SGHRS and CDR2 YFSETQ. CDR3 region: CASSLGGRVDNEQFF. In nucleotides, the CDR3 is TGCGCCAGCAGCTTGGGGGGGAGGGTGGACAATGAGCAGTTCTTC. Combining the CDR3 with reference TRBV5-1 and TRBJ2-1 gives the whole variable domain KAGVTQTPRYLIKTRGQQVTLSCSPISGHRSVSWYQQTPGQGLQFLFEYFSETQRNKGNFPGRFSGRQFSNSRSEMNVSTLELGDSALYLCASSLGGRVDNEQFFGPGTRLTVL.

This clone appeared a few times. The genes are TRBV4-1 and TRBJ2-7, with 10 bases lining up with TRBD1. Germline CDR1 reads MGHRA; CDR2 reads YSYEKL. J gave up 6 bases and V 5 bases, and 7 bases lay outside the gene matches. The CDR3 length is 14 residues. The CDR3 region is CASSSGTGAREQYF. Here the CDR3 DNA reads TGCGCCAGCAGCTCCGGGACAGGGGCTCGCGAGCAGTACTTC.

The sample holds one count of this clone. The chain employs TRBV6-1 and TRBJ2-2; the match to TRBD2 covers 14 bases. From germline, CDR1 is MNHNS and CDR2 SASEGT. V dropped 4 bases and J dropped 0; count of bases not matched to a gene: 4. This CDR3 region has 18 residues. CDR3 coding DNA: TGTGCCAGCAGTGGACGGACTAGCGGGGGGTCGAACACCGGGGAGCTGTTTTTT. Protein: CASSGRTSGGSNTGELFF.

CDR3 amino acids: CASSYRGGGGETQYF. DNA for the CDR3: TGTGCCAGCAGTTACCGCGGGGGGGGCGGCGAGACCCAGTACTTC. The chain is built from TRBV6-5 and TRBJ2-5, with 9 nucleotides matching TRBD2. The CDR3 sequence is 15 residues long. The germline gives CDR1 MNHEY, CDR2 SVGAGI. The trim removed 2 bases at V and 5 bases at J, leaving 6 bases unmatched.

V gene TRBV19 combines with J gene TRBJ2-3, with TRBD2 identical over 9 bases. Per germline, CDR1 LNHDA and CDR2 SQIVND (reference sequence). The CDR3 is 16 residues long. Germline trimming cut 3 bases from V and 2 bases from J; bases unmatched to any gene: 6. In DNA, the CDR3 is TGTGCCAGTAGTATGACCGGGACTAGCATCACAGATACGCAGTATTTT. Amino acid sequence: CASSMTGTSITDTQYF.

The CDR3 spells CASKAFSGANVLTF. CDR3 DNA: TGTGCCAGCAAAGCGTTCTCTGGGGCCAACGTCCTGACTTTC. The chain is built from TRBV6-4 and TRBJ2-6; D ambiguous. The CDR3 length is 14 residues. V shed 7 bases and J shed 0 bases, with 7 bases lying between them. Germline V gives CDR1 MRHNA, CDR2 SNTAGT.

The DNA for the CDR3 is TGTGCCAGCAGTTCACGGGACAGTGATAACTATGGCTACACCTTC. Its protein is CASSSRDSDNYGYTF. The V and J genes are TRBV28 and TRBJ1-2; 7 positions match TRBD1. The V and J ends lost 4 bases and 1 base, in that order; junction bases with no gene match: 6. CDR1 MDHEN and CDR2 SYDVKM come from the germline V gene. CDR3 length: 15 amino acids.

In nucleotides, the CDR3 is TGTGCCAGCAGCCCAGGGGGCTTGACAGATACGCAGTATTTT. It translates to CASSPGGLTDTQYF. The chain uses TRBV5-4 and TRBJ2-3; 8 positions match TRBD1. The CDR3 has 14 amino acids. Trimming took 4 bases from V and 3 from J; bases not matched to a gene: 4. Per germline, CDR1 SGHNT and CDR2 YYREEE (reference sequence).

In nucleotides, the CDR3 is TGTGCCAGTAGTACCGGGACAGGGGCGCTATCCTATAATTCACCCCTCCACTTT. Amino acids: CASSTGTGALSYNSPLHF. The genes are TRBV19 and TRBJ1-6, with TRBD1 matching over 10 bases. Germline CDR1 and CDR2: LNHDA and SQIVND (reference sequence). The CDR3 spans 18 residues. Trimming cost V 4 bases and J 1 base; bases outside gene matches: 7.

This clone occurred a few times. V and J are TRBV28 and TRBJ1-4; D is possibly TRBD1 (6 bases). V lost 4 bases and J 8 bases, leaving 17 bases between the germline ends. CDR3 length: 15 amino acids. The V gene's germline CDR1 is MDHEN and CDR2 SYDVKM. The CDR3 DNA follows: TGTGCCAGCAGTTCCCTCGGGGGGGCAGGGGAAAAACTGTTTTTT. This encodes CASSSLGGAGEKLFF. The full variable domain, with the rest looked up from reference TRBV28 and TRBJ1-4, is DVKVTQSSRYLVKRTGEKVFLECVQDMDHENMFWYRQDPGLGLRLIYFSYDVKMKEKGDIPEGYSVSREKKERFSLILESASTNQTSMYLCASSSLGGAGEKLFFGSGTQLSVL.

This rearrangement joins TRBV7-2 to TRBJ2-5; D is perhaps TRBD1 (6 bases). The CDR3 consists of 15 residues. V lost 3 bases, J lost 1 base, and 12 bases lay in between. The germline V gene encodes CDR1 SGHTA and CDR2 FQGNSA. This CDR3 reads CASSLGAFPQETQYF. CDR3 in DNA: TGTGCCAGCAGCTTGGGGGCCTTCCCCCAAGAGACCCAGTACTTC.

The genes are TRBV19 and TRBJ1-6; TRBD1 might be the D (5 bases). Germline values: CDR1 LNHDA, CDR2 SQIVND (reference sequence). The V gene lost 5 bases and the J gene lost 7 bases, with 15 bases spanning the gap. This CDR3 has 15 residues. The CDR3 sequence is CASSFEDTENSPLHF. DNA of the CDR3: TGTGCCAGTAGTTTCGAGGACACCGAAAATTCACCCCTCCACTTT.

V usage is TRBV6-5 and J usage is TRBJ2-1; TRBD2 matches at 8 bases. V gave up 6 bases and J gave up 4 bases; unmatched junction bases: 5. Germline CDR1 reads MNHEY; CDR2 reads SVGAGI. The CDR3 runs 14 residues. DNA of the CDR3: TGTGCCAGCAGGCTGACTAGCGTTTACAATGAGCAGTTCTTC. Protein: CASRLTSVYNEQFF.